This T cell receptor (beta chain) was identified in a study of PD-1 blockade in classical Hodgkin lymphoma. Every single patient, without exception, relapsed after autologous stem cell transplantation, and brentuximab vedotin exposure varied. Profiled with immunoSEQ multiplex PCR; TCRdb holds only in-frame clones, not every one. Of 40,000 to 55,000 clones listed, about nine tenths are singletons. Germline assignment: CDR1 SEHNR and CDR2 FQNEAQ (reference sequence). The CDR3 length is 14 residues. Trimming at V came to 6 bases and at J to 6 bases, leaving 8 bases not matched to a gene. This chain joins TRBV7-9 and TRBJ2-1; 7 positions match TRBD1. The sequence derives from a human donor with classical Hodgkin lymphoma. This specimen consisted of peripheral blood mononuclear cells (PBMCs), obtained at baseline. The CDR3 protein is CASRPDTGANEQFF. The CDR3 DNA sequence: TGTGCCAGCAGGCCAGATACAGGGGCCAATGAGCAGTTCTTC.